This entry lists 2 T cell receptor beta chains sequenced from one sample in a study of blood T cell repertoires in COVID-19. Assay: immunoSEQ multiplex PCR; the TCRdb copy retains only in-frame clones and omits some. The table has hundreds of thousands of clones, roughly 90% seen once. Sequencing input: peripheral blood. The receptors come from a man in his late teens or twenties with active or convalescent COVID-19.

The chain is built from TRBV28 and TRBJ2-3, with 7 bases aligning to TRBD2. The CDR3 runs 16 residues. Germline trimming cut 6 bases from V and 3 bases from J; bases unmatched to any gene: 12. The germline gives CDR1 MDHEN, CDR2 SYDVKM. CDR3 nucleotide sequence: TGTGCCAGCAGCCGCGGGATGGCGGGAGTAACAGATACGCAGTATTTT. It is translated as CASSRGMAGVTDTQYF. Full variable domain (remainder filled in from reference TRBV28 and TRBJ2-3): DVKVTQSSRYLVKRTGEKVFLECVQDMDHENMFWYRQDPGLGLRLIYFSYDVKMKEKGDIPEGYSVSREKKERFSLILESASTNQTSMYLCASSRGMAGVTDTQYFGPGTRLTVL.

This chain's CDR3 is CASSQLPGGGNTEAFF. The CDR3 nucleotides read TGTGCCAGCAGCCAACTTCCAGGAGGCGGAAACACTGAAGCTTTCTTT. V and J are TRBV4-2 and TRBJ1-1; D remains unclear. CDR1 LGHNA and CDR2 YNFKEQ come from the germline V gene. The V gene lost 2 bases and the J gene lost 2 bases, with 15 bases spanning the gap. The CDR3 contains 16 residues.